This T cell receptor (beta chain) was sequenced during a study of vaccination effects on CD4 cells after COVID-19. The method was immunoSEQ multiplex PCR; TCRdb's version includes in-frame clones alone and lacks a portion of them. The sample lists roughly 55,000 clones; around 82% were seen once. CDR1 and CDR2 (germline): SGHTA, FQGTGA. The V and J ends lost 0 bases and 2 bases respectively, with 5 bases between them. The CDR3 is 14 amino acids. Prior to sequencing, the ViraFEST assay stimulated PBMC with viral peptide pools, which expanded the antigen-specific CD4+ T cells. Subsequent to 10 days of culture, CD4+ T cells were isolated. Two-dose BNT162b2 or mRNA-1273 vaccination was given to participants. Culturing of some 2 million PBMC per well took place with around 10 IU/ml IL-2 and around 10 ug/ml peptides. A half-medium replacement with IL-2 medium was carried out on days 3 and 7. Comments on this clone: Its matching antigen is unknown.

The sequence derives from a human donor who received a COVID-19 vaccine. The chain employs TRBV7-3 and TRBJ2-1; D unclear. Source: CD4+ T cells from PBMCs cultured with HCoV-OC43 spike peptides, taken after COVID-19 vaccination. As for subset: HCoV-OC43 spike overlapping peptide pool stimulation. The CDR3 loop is CASSLTRTYNEQFF. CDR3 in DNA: TGTGCCAGCAGCTTAACTAGGACCTACAATGAGCAGTTCTTC.